A selection of T cell receptor beta chains follows, all from one sample in a study of blood T cell repertoires in COVID-19. The method was immunoSEQ multiplex PCR; TCRdb's version includes in-frame clones alone and lacks a portion of them. The sample contains fewer than 70,000 clones, roughly nine tenths of which appear only once. Sequenced sample: peripheral blood. These receptors all come from a man aged 50-60 years with acute or convalescent COVID-19. CDR3s include the opening cysteine and the closing phenylalanine or tryptophan. Fields, in order: V gene, D gene, J gene, clone size, CDR3 protein, CDR3 DNA. The D gene is left open where the match is weak. Rows may omit the clone size; those that give it use once, few, many or a size class.

TRBV4-1	TRBD2	TRBJ2-3	-	CASSQVLAGPTDTQYF	TGCGCCAGCAGCCAAGTATTAGCGGGACCTACAGATACGCAGTATTTT
TRBV4-1	TRBD1	TRBJ1-1	-	CASSPLKDRVTEAFF	TGCGCCAGCAGCCCACTAAAGGACAGGGTAACTGAAGCTTTCTTT
TRBV7-8	-	TRBJ2-2	-	CASSPKRTSNTGELFF	TGTGCCAGCAGCCCTAAGCGGACGTCGAACACCGGGGAGCTGTTTTTT
TRBV4-3	-	TRBJ2-6	-	CASSQDDGKYAGANVLTF	TGCGCCAGCAGCCAAGATGACGGGAAATATGCTGGGGCCAACGTCCTGACTTTC
TRBV19	TRBD1	TRBJ2-5	once	CASSIRGGRETQYF	TGTGCCAGTAGTATAAGAGGGGGCAGAGAGACCCAGTACTTC
TRBV2	-	TRBJ1-6	-	CASSDGQLNSPLHF	TGTGCCAGCAGTGATGGACAGTTAAATTCACCCCTCCACTTT
TRBV4-3	TRBD2	TRBJ2-1	-	CASSQEFSPSGRAVRNEQFF	TGCGCCAGCAGCCAAGAATTCTCGCCTAGCGGGAGGGCCGTAAGGAATGAGCAGTTCTTC
TRBV7-9	TRBD1	TRBJ2-5	-	CASSQGQGLETQYF	TGTGCCAGCAGCCAGGGACAGGGGTTGGAGACCCAGTACTTC
TRBV2	-	TRBJ1-5	-	CASSDGPLIQPQHF	TGTGCCAGCAGTGATGGGCCTCTCATACAGCCCCAGCATTTT
TRBV24-1	TRBD1	TRBJ2-2	-	CATSEQGTDTGELFF	TGTGCCACCAGTGAACAGGGGACAGACACCGGGGAGCTGTTTTTT
TRBV10-3	-	TRBJ2-7	-	CAISDSPYEQYF	TGTGCCATCAGTGATAGTCCCTACGAGCAGTACTTC
TRBV9	-	TRBJ1-1	-	CASSIGGAGNTEAFF	TGTGCCAGCAGCATCGGTGGGGCTGGGAACACTGAAGCTTTCTTT
TRBV19	-	TRBJ1-1	-	CASSNGGGTEAFF	TGTGCCAGTAGCAATGGGGGCGGAACTGAAGCTTTCTTT